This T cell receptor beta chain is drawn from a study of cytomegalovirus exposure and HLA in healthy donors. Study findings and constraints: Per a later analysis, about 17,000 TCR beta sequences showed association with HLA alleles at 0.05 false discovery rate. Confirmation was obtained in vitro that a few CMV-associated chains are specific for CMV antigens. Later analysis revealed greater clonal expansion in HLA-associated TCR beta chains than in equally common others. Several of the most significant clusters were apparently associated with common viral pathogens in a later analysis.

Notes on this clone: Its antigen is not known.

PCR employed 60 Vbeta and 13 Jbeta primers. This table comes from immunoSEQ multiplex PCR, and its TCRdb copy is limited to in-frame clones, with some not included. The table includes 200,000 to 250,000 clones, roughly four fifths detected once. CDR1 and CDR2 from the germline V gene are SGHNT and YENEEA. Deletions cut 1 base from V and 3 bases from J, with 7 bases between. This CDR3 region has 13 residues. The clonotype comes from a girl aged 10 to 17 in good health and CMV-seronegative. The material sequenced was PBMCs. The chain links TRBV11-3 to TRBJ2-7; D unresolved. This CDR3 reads CASSLVRSYEQYF. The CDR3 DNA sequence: TGTGCCAGCAGCTTAGTGAGAAGCTACGAGCAGTACTTC.